This T cell receptor beta chain is from a study of a mutant IDH1 vaccine in newly diagnosed glioma. Across the whole study: Vaccinations were initiated 4-6 weeks following radiotherapy alone, or were given together with temozolomide cycles. Of treated patients, around 62% were men and about 38% women, averaging 40.4 years.

As for time point: week 35, safety follow-up. In every dose of vaccine, 300 ug of mutant IDH1 20-mer peptide was given alongside topical imiquimod. New WHO grade 3 or 4 astrocytomas that were IDH1-mutant and ATRX-lost occurred in the donors. In regard to this clone: Its antigen is undetermined.

TCRdb's table, derived via immunoSEQ multiplex PCR, lists solely in-frame clones and lacks some. The sample consists of 30,000 to 40,000 clones, approximately 80% of them appearing once. With V trimmed by 6 bases and J by 0 bases, 4 bases remained unmatched. Germline lookup yields CDR1 MDHEN and CDR2 SYDVKM. This CDR3 comprises 14 residues. The rearrangement links TRBV28 to TRBJ2-7, with TRBD1 identical over 8 bases. Sequencing used PBMCs, obtained from a glioma patient whose treatment included an IDH1 peptide vaccine. This clonotype was sampled from a young woman with glioma. The CDR3 coding sequence is TGTGCCAGCAGCAATACAGGGGGCTCCTACGAGCAGTACTTC. This codes for CASSNTGGSYEQYF.